The clone carrying this TCR beta chain was picked up a small number of times. Its matching antigen is unknown. The sample is drawn from a study of shared clonotypes between healthy human individuals. CDR1 and CDR2 from the germline V gene are SEHNR and FQNEAQ (reference sequence). The CDR3 totals 15 residues. Trimming took off 10 bases at V and 0 bases at J, with 16 bases between the two ends. Libraries were prepared by immunoSEQ multiplex PCR; TCRdb keeps only in-frame clonotypes and omits some of them. The sample lists millions of clones; approximately 93% were seen once. Study-level points and caveats: When naive CD4 clonotypes were compared across a few donors, about 4.8% were shared.

Sample: naive CD4+ T cells from PBMCs. Described subset: CD45RA+ positively selected. This sequence originates from a man aged 18 to 29 in good health. Some clones in this sample may be carry-over from other donors' samples. J is TRBJ1-3 and V is TRBV7-9, with D hard to call. This chain's CDR3 is CATTPRGTSGNTIYF. In DNA form, the CDR3 reads TGTGCCACCACCCCCCGGGGTACCTCTGGAAACACCATATATTTT.